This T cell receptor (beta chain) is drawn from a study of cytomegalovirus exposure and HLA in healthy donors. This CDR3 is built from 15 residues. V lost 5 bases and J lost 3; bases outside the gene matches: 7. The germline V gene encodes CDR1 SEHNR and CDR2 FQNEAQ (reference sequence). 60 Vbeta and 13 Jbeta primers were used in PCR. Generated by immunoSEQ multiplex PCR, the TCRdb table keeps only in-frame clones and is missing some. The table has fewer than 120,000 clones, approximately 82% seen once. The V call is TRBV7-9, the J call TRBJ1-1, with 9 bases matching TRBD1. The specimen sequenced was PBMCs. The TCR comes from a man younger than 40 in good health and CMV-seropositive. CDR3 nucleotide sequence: TGTGCCAGCAGCCGACGGGACAGGGCGGACACTGAAGCTTTCTTT. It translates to CASSRRDRADTEAFF.